This is a list of T cell receptor beta chains from one sample in a study of PD-1 blockade in mismatch repair-deficient tumors. Assay used: immunoSEQ multiplex PCR; TCRdb lists only in-frame clones, some missing. The data hold about 100,000 clones, with 82% observed a single time. Sequencing used peripheral blood, obtained about 36 weeks after starting pembrolizumab. The receptors shown here come from an adult with mismatch repair-deficient cancer. Both conserved end residues are part of each CDR3. D genes are given only for firm matches. Size is stated for part of the rows, as once, few or many counts, or as a class when the clone is expanded.

CDR3aa	CDR3nt	v_gene	d_gene	abundance	j_gene
CASSVEGSGNTEAFF	TGTGCCAGCAGCGTAGAAGGGTCGGGGAACACTGAAGCTTTCTTT	TRBV9	NA	NA	TRBJ1-1
CASSQARNSNQPQHF	TGCGCCAGCAGCCAAGCCAGGAATAGCAATCAGCCCCAGCATTTT	TRBV4-3	NA	NA	TRBJ1-5
CAWSGGYGGEKLFF	TGTGCCTGGAGTGGGGGATACGGAGGGGAAAAACTGTTTTTT	TRBV30	NA	once	TRBJ1-4
CASSQQLLNTEAFF	TGTGCCAGCAGCCAACAGCTACTGAACACTGAAGCTTTCTTT	TRBV4-2	NA	few	TRBJ1-1
CASSLWAAEGEQYF	TGTGCCAGCAGCTTGTGGGCAGCGGAAGGCGAGCAGTACTTC	TRBV5-4	NA	NA	TRBJ2-7
CASSPETGVPDTQYF	TGTGCCAGCTCACCGGAGACAGGGGTCCCAGATACGCAGTATTTT	TRBV18	TRBD1	NA	TRBJ2-3
CASSPGLPKEKLFF	TGTGCCAGCAGCCCCGGACTCCCTAAGGAAAAACTGTTTTTT	TRBV6-5	NA	NA	TRBJ1-4
CASSIQGPDTQYF	TGTGCCAGCTCAATCCAGGGCCCAGATACGCAGTATTTT	TRBV18	NA	NA	TRBJ2-3
CASSQADRADTEAFF	TGCGCCAGCAGCCAGGCTGACAGGGCTGACACTGAAGCTTTCTTT	TRBV4-3	TRBD1	NA	TRBJ1-1
CASSRTATMNTEAFF	TGTGCCAGTAGCCGGACAGCGACCATGAACACTGAAGCTTTCTTT	TRBV19	NA	few	TRBJ1-1
CASSYRGLNEKLFF	TGTGCCAGTAGTTACAGGGGGTTAAATGAAAAACTGTTTTTT	TRBV19	TRBD1	once	TRBJ1-4
CASSSRDRGRFQETQYF	TGTGCCAGCAGCTCACGGGACAGGGGGAGATTTCAAGAGACCCAGTACTTC	TRBV7-9	TRBD1	once	TRBJ2-5
CASGPGSNEQFF	TGTGCCAGCGGCCCCGGGTCTAATGAGCAGTTCTTC	TRBV7-3	NA	NA	TRBJ2-1
CASRRADGANVLTF	TGTGCCAGCAGACGTGCGGACGGGGCCAACGTCCTGACTTTC	TRBV13	NA	once	TRBJ2-6
CASRGGGGGNQPQHF	TGTGCCAGCAGGGGAGGGGGGGGTGGCAATCAGCCCCAGCATTTT	TRBV2	NA	NA	TRBJ1-5
CASSQRLAGYYEQYF	TGCGCCAGCAGCCAGAGACTAGCGGGATACTACGAGCAGTACTTC	TRBV4-1	TRBD2	NA	TRBJ2-7
CASGTSVTGELFF	TGTGCTAGCGGGACTAGCGTAACCGGGGAGCTGTTTTTT	TRBV7-7	TRBD2	few	TRBJ2-2
CASSPLVANEQFF	TGTGCCAGTAGCCCACTGGTCGCCAATGAGCAGTTCTTC	TRBV19	NA	NA	TRBJ2-1
CASSLVDRHNEQFF	TGTGCCAGCAGCTTAGTGGACAGGCACAATGAGCAGTTCTTC	TRBV7-9	TRBD1	NA	TRBJ2-1
CAWSAGGTSYEQYF	TGTGCCTGGAGTGCTGGAGGAACAAGTTACGAGCAGTACTTC	TRBV30	NA	NA	TRBJ2-7
CASSIGGSGYQPQHF	TGTGCCAGTAGTATCGGAGGGTCGGGGTATCAGCCCCAGCATTTT	TRBV19	NA	once	TRBJ1-5
CASSPRTSSPEQYF	TGTGCCAGCAGCCCTCGGACTAGCTCCCCCGAGCAGTACTTC	TRBV9	TRBD2	NA	TRBJ2-7
CASSLEGRTEAFF	TGCGCCAGCAGCTTGGAGGGCAGAACTGAAGCTTTCTTT	TRBV5-1	NA	NA	TRBJ1-1
CASTQSYELAGRENTGELFF	TGTGCCAGCACCCAATCTTACGAACTAGCCGGGCGGGAGAACACCGGGGAGCTGTTTTTT	TRBV13	NA	NA	TRBJ2-2
CASSTTRATLNTEAFF	TGTGCCAGCAGCACAACCCGCGCGACCTTGAACACTGAAGCTTTCTTT	TRBV5-4	NA	NA	TRBJ1-1
CASSEVAGISEQFF	TGTGCCAGCAGTGAGGTAGCGGGAATAAGTGAGCAGTTCTTC	TRBV6-5	TRBD2	NA	TRBJ2-1
CASSVEGSGSSEQYF	TGTGCCAGCAGCGTAGAAGGTAGCGGGAGTTCCGAGCAGTACTTC	TRBV9	TRBD2	NA	TRBJ2-7
CASSGDTNSNQPQHF	TGTGCCAGCAGCGGAGACACCAATAGCAATCAGCCCCAGCATTTT	TRBV9	NA	few	TRBJ1-5
CASSFTGRATEAFF	TGCGCCAGCAGCTTTACAGGGAGGGCCACTGAAGCTTTCTTT	TRBV5-1	NA	NA	TRBJ1-1
CASSYSDTGELFF	TGTGCCAGCAGCTATAGTGACACCGGGGAGCTGTTTTTT	TRBV9	NA	NA	TRBJ2-2
CASSWTQNTEAFF	TGTGCCAGCAGTTGGACCCAGAACACTGAAGCTTTCTTT	TRBV6-6	NA	NA	TRBJ1-1
CASSLTPEVADTQYF	TGTGCCAGCAGCTTAACTCCGGAGGTCGCAGATACGCAGTATTTT	TRBV11-1	NA	NA	TRBJ2-3
CASSLAFFGLAGANEQFF	TGTGCCAGCAGCTTGGCTTTTTTTGGACTAGCGGGTGCCAATGAGCAGTTCTTC	TRBV5-4	TRBD2	NA	TRBJ2-1
CASSYIGVNEQFF	TGTGCCAGCAGTTACATCGGGGTAAATGAGCAGTTCTTC	TRBV6-6	NA	NA	TRBJ2-1
CASSPAGGVPQHF	TGTGCCAGCAGTCCCGCCGGAGGAGTCCCCCAGCATTTT	TRBV28	NA	NA	TRBJ1-5
CASSLESFYGYTF	TGTGCCAGCAGCTTAGAAAGCTTTTATGGCTACACCTTC	TRBV11-3	NA	NA	TRBJ1-2
CASSLDRVTNEKLFF	TGTGCCAGCAGCTTGGACAGAGTAACTAATGAAAAACTGTTTTTT	TRBV5-6	NA	once	TRBJ1-4
CASSIGNLRFVTDLLQGAVFEAFF	TGTGCCAGTAGTATCGGGAACCTCCGATTCGTTACAGACCTGTTACAGGGTGCCGTTTTTGAAGCTTTCTTT	TRBV19	NA	NA	TRBJ1-1
CASSSLGRTEAFF	TGTGCCAGCAGTTCCCTTGGCAGAACTGAAGCTTTCTTT	TRBV27	NA	NA	TRBJ1-1
CASSLWGVGEKSSDEQFF	TGTGCCAGCAGTTTATGGGGGGTCGGGGAAAAGTCTTCAGATGAGCAGTTCTTC	TRBV27	NA	NA	TRBJ2-1
CASTTDEQYF	TGTGCCAGCACAACAGACGAGCAGTACTTC	TRBV6-6	NA	NA	TRBJ2-7
CASSLSARTSGRVEETQYF	TGTGCCAGCAGTTTATCGGCAAGGACTAGCGGGAGAGTAGAAGAGACCCAGTACTTC	TRBV27	TRBD2	NA	TRBJ2-5
CAWIQENTEAFF	TGTGCCTGGATCCAAGAGAACACTGAAGCTTTCTTT	TRBV30	NA	few	TRBJ1-1
CAWGQGSYEQYF	TGTGCCTGGGGACAGGGATCGTACGAGCAGTACTTC	TRBV30	TRBD1	many	TRBJ2-7
CASSLAAVTEAFF	TGTGCCAGCAGCTTAGCGGCAGTCACTGAAGCTTTCTTT	TRBV7-9	NA	NA	TRBJ1-1
CASSISGARNEQFF	TGTGCCAGCAGCATCTCGGGGGCGCGAAATGAGCAGTTCTTC	TRBV5-6	NA	NA	TRBJ2-1
CASSHPGTGENNEQFF	TGTGCCAGCAGCCACCCCGGGACAGGGGAGAACAATGAGCAGTTCTTC	TRBV5-8	TRBD1	NA	TRBJ2-1
CASSRTGESNQPQHF	TGTGCCAGCTCACGGACAGGGGAGAGCAATCAGCCCCAGCATTTT	TRBV18	TRBD1	NA	TRBJ1-5
CASSLAPGWETQYF	TGTGCCAGCAGCTTAGCGCCAGGGTGGGAGACCCAGTACTTC	TRBV11-2	NA	NA	TRBJ2-5
CAWRRAGRETQYF	TGTGCCTGGAGGAGGGCGGGGAGGGAGACCCAGTACTTC	TRBV30	NA	NA	TRBJ2-5
CASSLADRGYEQYF	TGTGCCAGCAGCTTGGCGGACAGGGGGTACGAGCAGTACTTC	TRBV5-5	TRBD1	NA	TRBJ2-7
CASSLKDEHFF	TGTGCCAGCAGCTTGAAGGATGAGCATTTCTTC	TRBV11-3	NA	NA	TRBJ2-1
CSVEKFSGERELFF	TGCAGCGTTGAAAAATTTAGTGGGGAGCGGGAGCTGTTTTTT	TRBV29-1	NA	NA	TRBJ2-2